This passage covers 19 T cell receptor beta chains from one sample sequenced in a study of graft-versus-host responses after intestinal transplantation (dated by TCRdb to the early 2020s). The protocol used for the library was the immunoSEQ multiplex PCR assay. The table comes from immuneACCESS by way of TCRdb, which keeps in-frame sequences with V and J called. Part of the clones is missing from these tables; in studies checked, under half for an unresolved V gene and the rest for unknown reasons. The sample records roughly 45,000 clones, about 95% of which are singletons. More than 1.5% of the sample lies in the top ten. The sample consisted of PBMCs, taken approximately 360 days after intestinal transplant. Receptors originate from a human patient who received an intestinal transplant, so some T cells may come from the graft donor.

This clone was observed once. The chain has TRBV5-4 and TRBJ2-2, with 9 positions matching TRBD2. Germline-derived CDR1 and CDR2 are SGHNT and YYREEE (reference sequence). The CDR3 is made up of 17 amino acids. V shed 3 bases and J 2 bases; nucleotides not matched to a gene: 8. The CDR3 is CASSSGGSGGNTGELFF. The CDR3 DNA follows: TGTGCCAGCAGCTCCGGTGGTAGCGGGGGTAACACCGGGGAGCTGTTTTTT.

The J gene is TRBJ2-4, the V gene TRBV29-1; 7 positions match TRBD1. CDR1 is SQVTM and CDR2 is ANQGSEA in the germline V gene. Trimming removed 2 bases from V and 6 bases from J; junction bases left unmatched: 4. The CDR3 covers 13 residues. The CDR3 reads CSVERGQGNIQYF. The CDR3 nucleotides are TGCAGCGTTGAAAGGGGGCAGGGAAACATTCAGTACTTC. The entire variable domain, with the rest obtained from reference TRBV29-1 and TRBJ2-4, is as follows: SAVISQKPSRDICQRGTSLTIQCQVDSQVTMMFWYRQQPGQSLTLIATANQGSEATYESGFVIDKFPISRPNLTFSTLTVSNMSPEDSSIYLCSVERGQGNIQYFGAGTRLSVL.

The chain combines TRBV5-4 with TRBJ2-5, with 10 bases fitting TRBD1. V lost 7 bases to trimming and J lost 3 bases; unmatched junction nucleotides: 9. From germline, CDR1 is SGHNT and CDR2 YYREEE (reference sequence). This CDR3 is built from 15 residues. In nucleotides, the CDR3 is TGTGCCAGCGGAAAGACCGGGACAGGGGAAGAGACCCAGTACTTC. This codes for CASGKTGTGEETQYF.

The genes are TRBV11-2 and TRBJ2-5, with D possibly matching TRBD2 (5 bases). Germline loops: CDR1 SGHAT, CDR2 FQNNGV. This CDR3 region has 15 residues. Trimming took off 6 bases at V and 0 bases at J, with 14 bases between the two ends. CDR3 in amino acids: CASSHSANHQETQYF. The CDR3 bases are TGTGCCAGCAGTCATAGCGCCAATCACCAAGAGACCCAGTACTTC.

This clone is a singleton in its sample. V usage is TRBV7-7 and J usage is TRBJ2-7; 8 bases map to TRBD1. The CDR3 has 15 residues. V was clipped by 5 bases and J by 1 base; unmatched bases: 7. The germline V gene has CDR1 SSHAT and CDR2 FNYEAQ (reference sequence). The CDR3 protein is CASSRGQGASYEQYF. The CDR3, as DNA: TGTGCCAGCAGCCGCGGGCAGGGGGCGTCCTACGAGCAGTACTTC.

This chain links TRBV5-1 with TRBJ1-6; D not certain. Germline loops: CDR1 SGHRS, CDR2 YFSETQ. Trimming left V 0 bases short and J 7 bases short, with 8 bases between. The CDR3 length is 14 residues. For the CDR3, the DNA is TGCGCCAGCAGCTTGGAGGGATCGAATTCACCCCTCCACTTT. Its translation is CASSLEGSNSPLHF. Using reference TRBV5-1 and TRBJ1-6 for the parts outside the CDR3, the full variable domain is KAGVTQTPRYLIKTRGQQVTLSCSPISGHRSVSWYQQTPGQGLQFLFEYFSETQRNKGNFPGRFSGRQFSNSRSEMNVSTLELGDSALYLCASSLEGSNSPLHFGNGTRLTVT.

The CDR3 region is CASSELQVGYTF. The CDR3 nucleotides read TGTGCCAGCAGTGAACTTCAGGTGGGCTACACCTTC. The chain recombines TRBV6-1 with TRBJ1-2; no clear D gene. The CDR3 contains 12 residues. The V end lost 2 bases, the J end lost 8 bases, and 9 bases lay between the germline ends. The germline V gene encodes CDR1 MNHNS and CDR2 SASEGT.

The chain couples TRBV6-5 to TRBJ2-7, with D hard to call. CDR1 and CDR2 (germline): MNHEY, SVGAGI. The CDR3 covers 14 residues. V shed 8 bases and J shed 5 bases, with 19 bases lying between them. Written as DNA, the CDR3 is TGTGCCAGCGGACCGCTGTTTTCTGGCCACGAGCAGTACTTC. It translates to CASGPLFSGHEQYF.

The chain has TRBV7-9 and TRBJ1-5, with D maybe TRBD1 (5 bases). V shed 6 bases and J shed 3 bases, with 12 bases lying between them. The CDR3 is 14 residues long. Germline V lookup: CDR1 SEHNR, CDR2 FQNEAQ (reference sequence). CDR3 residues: CASSYQGDNQPQHF. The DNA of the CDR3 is TGTGCCAGCAGTTATCAGGGTGACAATCAGCCCCAGCATTTT.

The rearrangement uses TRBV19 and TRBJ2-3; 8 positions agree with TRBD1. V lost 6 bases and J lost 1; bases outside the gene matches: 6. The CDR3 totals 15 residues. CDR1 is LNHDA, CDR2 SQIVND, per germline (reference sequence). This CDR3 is CASRMTGVGTDTQYF. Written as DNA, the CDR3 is TGTGCCAGTAGGATGACAGGGGTTGGCACAGATACGCAGTATTTT.

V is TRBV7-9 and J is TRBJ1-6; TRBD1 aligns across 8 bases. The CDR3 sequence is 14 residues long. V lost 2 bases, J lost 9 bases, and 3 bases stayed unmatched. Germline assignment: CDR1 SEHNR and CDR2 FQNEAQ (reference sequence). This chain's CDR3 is CASSLRTGRSPLHF. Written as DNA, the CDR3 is TGTGCCAGCAGCTTAAGGACAGGGCGTTCACCCCTCCACTTT. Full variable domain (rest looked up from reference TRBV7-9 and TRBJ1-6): DTGVSQNPRHKITKRGQNVTFRCDPISEHNRLYWYRQTLGQGPEFLTYFQNEAQLEKSRLLSDRFSAERPKGSFSTLEIQRTEQGDSAMYLCASSLRTGRSPLHFGNGTRLTVT.

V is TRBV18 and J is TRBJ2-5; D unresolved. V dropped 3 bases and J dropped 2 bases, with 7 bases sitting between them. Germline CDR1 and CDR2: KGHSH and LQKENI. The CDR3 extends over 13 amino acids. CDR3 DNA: TGTGCCAGCTCACCTGGCCCACAAGAGACCCAGTACTTC. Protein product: CASSPGPQETQYF.

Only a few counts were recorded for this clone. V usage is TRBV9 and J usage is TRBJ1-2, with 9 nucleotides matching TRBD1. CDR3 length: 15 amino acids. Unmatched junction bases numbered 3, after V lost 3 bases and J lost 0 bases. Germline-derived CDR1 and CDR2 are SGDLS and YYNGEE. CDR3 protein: CASSADRGTNYGYTF. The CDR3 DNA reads TGTGCCAGCAGCGCAGACAGGGGGACTAACTATGGCTACACCTTC.

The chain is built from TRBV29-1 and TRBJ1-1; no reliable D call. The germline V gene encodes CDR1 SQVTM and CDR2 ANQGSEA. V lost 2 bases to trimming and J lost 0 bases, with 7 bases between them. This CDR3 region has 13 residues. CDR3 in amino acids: CSVEQVLNTEAFF. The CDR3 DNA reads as TGCAGCGTTGAACAGGTCTTGAACACTGAAGCTTTCTTT.

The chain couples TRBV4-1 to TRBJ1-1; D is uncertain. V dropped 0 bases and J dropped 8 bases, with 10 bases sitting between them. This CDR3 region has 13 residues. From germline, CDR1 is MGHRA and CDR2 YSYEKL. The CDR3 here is CASSQDSRREAFF. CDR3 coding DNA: TGCGCCAGCAGCCAAGATAGCCGGCGGGAAGCTTTCTTT.

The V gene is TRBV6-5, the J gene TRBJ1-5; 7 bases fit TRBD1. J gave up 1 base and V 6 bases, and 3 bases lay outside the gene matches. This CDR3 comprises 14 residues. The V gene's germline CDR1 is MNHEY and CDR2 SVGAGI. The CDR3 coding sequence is TGTGCCAGCAGGGGGGGACAGAGCAATCAGCCCCAGCATTTT. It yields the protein CASRGGQSNQPQHF.

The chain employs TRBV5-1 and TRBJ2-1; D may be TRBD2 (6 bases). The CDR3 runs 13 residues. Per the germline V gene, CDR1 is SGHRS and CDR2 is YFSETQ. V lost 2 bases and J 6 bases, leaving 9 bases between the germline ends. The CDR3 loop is CASSFQEGNEQFF. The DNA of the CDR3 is TGCGCCAGCAGCTTCCAGGAGGGCAATGAGCAGTTCTTC. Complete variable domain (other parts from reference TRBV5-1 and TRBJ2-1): KAGVTQTPRYLIKTRGQQVTLSCSPISGHRSVSWYQQTPGQGLQFLFEYFSETQRNKGNFPGRFSGRQFSNSRSEMNVSTLELGDSALYLCASSFQEGNEQFFGPGTRLTVL.

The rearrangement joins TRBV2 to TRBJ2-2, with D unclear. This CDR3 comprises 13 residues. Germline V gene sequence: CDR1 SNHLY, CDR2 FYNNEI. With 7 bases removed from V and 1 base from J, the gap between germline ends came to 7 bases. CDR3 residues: CASMLQNTGELFF. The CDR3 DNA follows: TGTGCCAGCATGCTACAGAACACCGGGGAGCTGTTTTTT.

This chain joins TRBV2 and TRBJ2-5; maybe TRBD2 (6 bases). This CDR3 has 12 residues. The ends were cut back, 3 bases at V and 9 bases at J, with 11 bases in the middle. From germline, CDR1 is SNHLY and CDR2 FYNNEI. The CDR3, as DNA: TGTGCCAGCAGTGAGGGGAGGACGGCCCAGTACTTC. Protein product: CASSEGRTAQYF. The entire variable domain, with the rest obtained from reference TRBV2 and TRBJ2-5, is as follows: EPEVTQTPSHQVTQMGQEVILRCVPISNHLYFYWYRQILGQKVEFLVSFYNNEISEKSEIFDDQFSVERPDGSNFTLKIRSTKLEDSAMYFCASSEGRTAQYFGPGTRLLVL.